Described below is a single TCR beta chain sequence and its context. Its specificity is unknown. Generated by immunoSEQ multiplex PCR, the TCRdb table keeps only in-frame clones and is missing some. Here the sample spans tens of thousands of clones, roughly 80% being singletons. This sample's time point: week 47, end of study. Doses of 300 ug of mutant IDH1 20-mer peptide were given with topical imiquimod. Eight vaccinations went to patients in weeks 1, 3, 5, 7, 11, 15, 19, 23. This sample was taken from a study of a mutant IDH1 vaccine in newly diagnosed glioma. Study details: Patients under treatment included approximately 62% males and approximately 38% females and had a mean age of approximately 44 years.

Findings and limits, study-wide: Seemingly, top peripheral T cell clonotype changes bore no relation to pseudoprogression.

This TCR was sampled from a man aged 50 to 60 with glioma. The starting material was PBMCs, obtained from a glioma patient whose treatment included an IDH1 peptide vaccine.

The CDR3 bases are TGTGCCAGCTCAGGGGCCGCCGGTCGGGAGCAGTACTTC. Its translation: CASSGAAGREQYF. The chain combines TRBV18 with TRBJ2-7, with D maybe TRBD1 (5 bases). With 5 bases removed from V and 7 bases from J, the gap between germline ends came to 15 bases. Germline-derived CDR1 and CDR2 are KGHSH and LQKENI. The CDR3 has 13 amino acids.